Below, 21 T cell receptor beta chains from the same sample are listed, as sequenced in a study of cytomegalovirus exposure and HLA in healthy donors. Here immunoSEQ multiplex PCR was the method, and the copy in TCRdb shows in-frame clones only, minus some. This sample has about 160,000 clones, with about 90% found just once. The specimen was PBMCs. The receptor set was obtained from a young woman in good health and CMV-seropositive.

This chain connects TRBV10-2 to TRBJ2-7; D is possibly TRBD1 (6 bases). Per germline, CDR1 WSHSY and CDR2 SAAADI. V lost 7 bases and J lost 3, with 19 bases in between. The CDR3 spans 15 residues. This CDR3 reads CASKVSSTGLYEQYF. The CDR3 DNA sequence: TGCGCCAGCAAGGTATCCTCAACAGGGCTCTACGAGCAGTACTTC.

The chain employs TRBV5-8 and TRBJ2-7; D uncertain. Germline loops: CDR1 SGHTS, CDR2 YDEGEE. Trimming shortened V by 4 bases and J by 6 bases, and 14 bases separated the two germline ends. This CDR3 has 13 amino acids. The CDR3: CASSAARGFEQYF. The CDR3, as DNA: TGTGCCAGCAGCGCCGCGAGAGGATTCGAGCAGTACTTC.

In DNA, the CDR3 is TGTGCCAGCAGTTTATCGATCCGAGGTCATGGCTACACCTTC. Protein: CASSLSIRGHGYTF. The rearrangement uses TRBV27 and TRBJ1-2; D is unclear. The CDR3 is made up of 14 amino acids. The V gene's germline CDR1 is MNHEY and CDR2 SMNVEV (reference sequence). Trimming took off 0 bases at V and 6 bases at J, with 11 bases between the two ends.

V gene TRBV29-1 combines with J gene TRBJ2-7, with 9 bases identical to TRBD2. V shed 2 bases, J shed 5 bases, and the junction held 4 bases outside the gene matches. The CDR3 spans 13 residues. Germline CDR1 SQVTM, CDR2 ANQGSEA. The CDR3 is CSVESPSGNEQYF. In DNA, the CDR3 is TGCAGCGTTGAATCCCCTAGCGGGAACGAGCAGTACTTC.

The CDR3 spells CASSPGLAGNTGELFF. DNA of the CDR3: TGCGCCAGCAGCCCGGGACTAGCGGGGAACACCGGGGAGCTGTTTTTT. The chain recombines TRBV5-1 with TRBJ2-2; 12 positions agree with TRBD2. From germline, CDR1 is SGHRS and CDR2 YFSETQ. This CDR3 is 16 amino acids long. J was trimmed by 1 base and V by 4 bases; bases with no gene match: 2.

This clone was counted between two and nine times. The V call is TRBV5-4, the J call TRBJ2-7; D might be TRBD2 (6 bases). V was clipped by 0 bases and J by 5 bases, with 9 bases between them. The CDR3 totals 13 residues. The germline V gene encodes CDR1 SGHNT and CDR2 YYREEE (reference sequence). The CDR3 DNA follows: TGTGCCAGCAGCTTGGGGACTACCGACGAGCAGTACTTC. It specifies CASSLGTTDEQYF.

The chain links TRBV11-2 to TRBJ1-2; D possibly corresponds to TRBD1 (5 bases). CDR3 length equals 14 residues. Between the trimmed V and J ends, which lost 6 bases and 5 bases, there was a span of 16 bases. Per the germline V gene, CDR1 is SGHAT and CDR2 is FQNNGV. The CDR3 DNA sequence: TGTGCCAGCAGAGGAACAGGTGGGGGGTATGGCTACACCTTC. Translation gives CASRGTGGGYGYTF. The whole variable domain, filled in from reference TRBV11-2 and TRBJ1-2, reads EAGVAQSPRYKIIEKRQSVAFWCNPISGHATLYWYQQILGQGPKLLIQFQNNGVVDDSQLPKDRFSAERLKGVDSTLKIQPAKLEDSAVYLCASRGTGGGYGYTFGSGTRLTVV.

The genes are TRBV28 and TRBJ2-1; TRBD2 matches at 10 bases. V gave up 3 bases and J gave up 7 bases; unmatched junction bases: 9. CDR3 length equals 16 residues. The germline CDR1 and CDR2 sequences are MDHEN and SYDVKM. CDR3 residues: CASSFIVSGRENEQFF. The CDR3 DNA reads as TGTGCCAGCAGTTTTATTGTAAGCGGGAGGGAGAATGAGCAGTTCTTC. Filled out from reference TRBV28 and TRBJ2-1, the complete variable domain reads DVKVTQSSRYLVKRTGEKVFLECVQDMDHENMFWYRQDPGLGLRLIYFSYDVKMKEKGDIPEGYSVSREKKERFSLILESASTNQTSMYLCASSFIVSGRENEQFFGPGTRLTVL.

J is TRBJ2-5 and V is TRBV30; 9 bases match TRBD2. Germline V gene lookup returns CDR1 GTSNPN and CDR2 SVGIG (reference sequence). V lost 4 bases to trimming and J lost 5 bases; unmatched junction nucleotides: 8. The CDR3 runs to 14 residues. In DNA, the CDR3 is TGTGCCTGGACTGGGGCGGGGGGGACGGAGACCCAGTACTTC. It codes for CAWTGAGGTETQYF.

The J gene is TRBJ1-3, the V gene TRBV28, with 7 bases identical to TRBD1. Germline CDR1 is MDHEN and CDR2 is SYDVKM. CDR3 length: 16 amino acids. With 3 bases clipped from V and 0 bases from J, the junction kept 5 bases outside the gene matches. DNA for the CDR3: TGTGCCAGCAGTTTCGACAGGACAGGCTCTGGAAACACCATATATTTT. Its protein product is CASSFDRTGSGNTIYF. The entire variable domain, with the rest obtained from reference TRBV28 and TRBJ1-3, is as follows: DVKVTQSSRYLVKRTGEKVFLECVQDMDHENMFWYRQDPGLGLRLIYFSYDVKMKEKGDIPEGYSVSREKKERFSLILESASTNQTSMYLCASSFDRTGSGNTIYFGEGSWLTVV.

In its sample, this clone was seen a few times. This rearrangement joins TRBV19 to TRBJ1-5; D remains ambiguous. V dropped 3 bases and J dropped 5 bases, with 8 bases sitting between them. The CDR3 loop spans 13 amino acids. Germline CDR1 is LNHDA and CDR2 is SQIVND (reference sequence). The CDR3 loop is CASSITGDQPQHF. The CDR3 nucleotides are TGTGCCAGTAGTATTACGGGAGATCAGCCCCAGCATTTT.

V and J are TRBV28 and TRBJ1-2; TRBD1 might be the D (5 bases). Germline-derived CDR1 and CDR2 are MDHEN and SYDVKM. CDR3 length: 13 amino acids. V was shortened by 8 bases and J by 1 base, with 11 bases between the two germline ends. The CDR3 spells CASLTEDNYGYTF. In nucleotides, the CDR3 is TGTGCCAGCCTGACAGAGGATAACTATGGCTACACCTTC.

This clone was counted ten times or more. This chain joins TRBV14 and TRBJ1-4, with TRBD1 as a possible D gene (5 bases). V shed 1 base and J shed 10 bases, with 13 bases lying between them. In germline, CDR1 is SGHDN, CDR2 FVKESK. This CDR3 spans 14 amino acids. The CDR3 here is CASSQGSLGGKLFF. The DNA of the CDR3 is TGTGCCAGCAGCCAAGGTTCTTTGGGGGGAAAACTGTTTTTT. The full variable domain, its missing parts supplied by reference TRBV14 and TRBJ1-4, is EAGVTQFPSHSVIEKGQTVTLRCDPISGHDNLYWYRRVMGKEIKFLLHFVKESKQDESGMPNNRFLAERTGGTYSTLKVQPAELEDSGVYFCASSQGSLGGKLFFGSGTQLSVL.

The chain joins TRBV14 to TRBJ2-3; D might be TRBD1 (6 bases). Germline V gives CDR1 SGHDN, CDR2 FVKESK. V lost 3 bases to trimming and J lost 3 bases, with 13 bases between them. This CDR3 has 15 residues. The CDR3 DNA reads TGTGCCAGCAGCCATTTGTGGCAGGGGACAGATACGCAGTATTTT. The encoded protein is CASSHLWQGTDTQYF. Based on the CDR3 plus reference TRBV14 and TRBJ2-3, the full variable domain is EAGVTQFPSHSVIEKGQTVTLRCDPISGHDNLYWYRRVMGKEIKFLLHFVKESKQDESGMPNNRFLAERTGGTYSTLKVQPAELEDSGVYFCASSHLWQGTDTQYFGPGTRLTVL.

The chain has TRBV11-2 and TRBJ2-7, with a weak D call TRBD2 (6 bases). The CDR3 spans 13 residues. V was shortened by 5 bases and J by 2 bases, with 10 bases between the two germline ends. From germline, CDR1 is SGHAT and CDR2 FQNNGV. The CDR3 loop reads CASSRDLTYEQYF. The CDR3 bases are TGTGCCAGCAGCCGGGACTTAACCTACGAGCAGTACTTC.

The V and J genes are TRBV19 and TRBJ2-2; D unclear. The CDR3 consists of 13 residues. Trimming shortened V by 8 bases and J by 0 bases, and 7 bases separated the two germline ends. Germline V lookup: CDR1 LNHDA, CDR2 SQIVND (reference sequence). The CDR3 here is CASGQANTGELFF. In nucleotides, the CDR3 is TGTGCCAGTGGGCAGGCGAACACCGGGGAGCTGTTTTTT. Complete variable domain (other parts from reference TRBV19 and TRBJ2-2): DGGITQSPKYLFRKEGQNVTLSCEQNLNHDAMYWYRQDPGQGLRLIYYSQIVNDFQKGDIAEGYSVSREKKESFPLTVTSAQKNPTAFYLCASGQANTGELFFGEGSRLTVL.

The V call is TRBV7-6, the J call TRBJ2-7; no clear D gene. Deletions cut 4 bases from V and 1 base from J, with 5 bases between. Per germline, CDR1 SGHVS and CDR2 FNYEAQ. CDR3 length: 12 residues. As DNA, the CDR3 is TGTGCCAGCAGCTCCTCGTCCTACGAGCAGTACTTC. This encodes CASSSSSYEQYF.

V usage is TRBV5-4 and J usage is TRBJ2-3; D may be TRBD2 (5 bases). V was trimmed by 2 bases and J by 3 bases, leaving 10 bases between them. The germline V gene encodes CDR1 SGHNT and CDR2 YYREEE (reference sequence). The CDR3 is 14 residues long. CDR3: CASSFGGETDTQYF. The CDR3 region has the DNA TGTGCCAGCAGCTTTGGTGGGGAGACAGATACGCAGTATTTT. The full variable domain, with the rest looked up from reference TRBV5-4 and TRBJ2-3, is ETGVTQSPTHLIKTRGQQVTLRCSSQSGHNTVSWYQQALGQGPQFIFQYYREEENGRGNFPPRFSGLQFPNYSSELNVNALELDDSALYLCASSFGGETDTQYFGPGTRLTVL.

This sequence joins TRBV6-4 and TRBJ2-1; TRBD2 agrees at 9 bases. V lost 0 bases and J lost 4; bases outside the gene matches: 4. CDR1 MRHNA and CDR2 SNTAGT come from the germline V gene. CDR3 length: 16 amino acids. The CDR3 DNA is TGTGCCAGCAGTGACTCGACTAGCGGAGATTACAATGAGCAGTTCTTC. It yields the protein CASSDSTSGDYNEQFF.

The rearrangement links TRBV2 to TRBJ2-1; D ambiguous. V lost 8 bases and J 7 bases, leaving 15 bases between the germline ends. Germline V CDR1 and CDR2: SNHLY, FYNNEI. The length of the CDR3 is 13 residues. CDR3 in DNA: TGTGCCAGCCACCTGGGCGTTGCGAATGAGCAGTTCTTC. Translating it yields CASHLGVANEQFF.

The chain carries TRBV2 and TRBJ2-1, with 9 nucleotides matching TRBD2. V lost 3 bases, J lost 0 bases, and 6 bases stayed unmatched. Looked up from germline, CDR1 is SNHLY and CDR2 is FYNNEI. The CDR3 has 17 amino acids. The DNA for the CDR3 is TGTGCCAGCAGTGACAATCTTAGCGGGAGCTCCTACAATGAGCAGTTCTTC. This gives the protein CASSDNLSGSSYNEQFF.